This TCR beta chain was recovered during a study of blood T cell repertoires in COVID-19. Study-level information: From T cells, B-cell-depleted T cells, or PBMCs came the material, which was cDNA or gDNA.

Trimming left V 4 bases short and J 1 base short, with 7 bases between. Germline V gene lookup returns CDR1 SQVTM and CDR2 ANQGSEA. The CDR3 is 12 amino acids. Recovery among Cohort 3 donors was established by two negative PCRs, clearance, or symptom resolution. The table came from immunoSEQ multiplex PCR; TCRdb's copy has only in-frame clones and leaves some out. The sample has 110,000 to 150,000 clones; around 80% are singletons. Sequenced sample: PBMCs or T cells enriched from blood (not recorded which). The receptor's source is a woman aged 45-65 years who had recovered from COVID-19. The chain employs TRBV29-1 and TRBJ1-2; no firm D call. The CDR3 sequence is CSVALINYGYTF. In nucleotides, the CDR3 is TGCAGCGTTGCCCTTATTAACTATGGCTACACCTTC.